A single sample is the source of the 22 T cell receptor beta chains below, sequenced in a study of blood T cell repertoires in COVID-19. Some clones are missing from TCRdb's copy, which holds only in-frame ones; the method was immunoSEQ multiplex PCR. The sample shows tens of thousands of clones, approximately 91% of them seen only once. The sequencing sample was made of peripheral blood. The source of these receptors is a human donor in a cohort sampled during active COVID-19.

The chain combines TRBV3-1 (or the pseudogene TRBV3-2) with TRBJ2-2; D gene uncertain. Germline values: CDR1 LGHDT, CDR2 YNNKEL (reference sequence). Trimming took off 1 base at V and 4 bases at J, with 7 bases between the two ends. The CDR3 totals 14 residues. CDR3 DNA: TGTGCCAGCAGCCAAGCCCCGGTCACCGGGGAGCTGTTTTTT. It yields the protein CASSQAPVTGELFF.

The chain carries TRBV9 and TRBJ2-1, with 12 bases that match TRBD2. V lost 4 bases to trimming and J lost 3 bases; unmatched junction nucleotides: 2. This CDR3 has 15 residues. CDR1 SGDLS and CDR2 YYNGEE come from the germline V gene. The CDR3 DNA is TGTGCCAGCAGCTCGGGACTAGCGGGCTACAATGAGCAGTTCTTC. This translates into CASSSGLAGYNEQFF.

This chain joins TRBV19 and TRBJ2-1, with TRBD2 identical over 14 bases. The length of the CDR3 is 14 residues. Looked up from germline, CDR1 is LNHDA and CDR2 is SQIVND (reference sequence). Losses at the gene ends were 9 bases for V and 9 bases for J; bases not matched to a gene: 7. CDR3 sequence reads: CASRLAGGPAEQFF. In nucleotides, the CDR3 is TGTGCCAGCCGACTAGCGGGAGGGCCGGCTGAGCAGTTCTTC.

This chain uses TRBV12-3 or TRBV12-4 with TRBJ1-4; D unclear. V dropped 6 bases and J dropped 0 bases, with 5 bases sitting between them. CDR3 size: 13 residues. CDR3 sequence: CASSKSTNEKLFF. The CDR3 bases are TGTGCCAGCAGCAAATCAACTAATGAAAAACTGTTTTTT.

This chain joins TRBV5-4 and TRBJ1-5; TRBD1 might be the D (5 bases). Germline values: CDR1 SGHNT, CDR2 YYREEE (reference sequence). The CDR3 totals 15 residues. V was clipped by 4 bases and J by 4 bases, with 15 bases between them. CDR3 in DNA: TGTGCCAGCAGCAGTCAGGGTAGCGGGAATCAGCCCCAGCATTTT. This translates into CASSSQGSGNQPQHF.

In nucleotides, the CDR3 is TGTGCCACCAGAGAAGGAGACTCCTACAATGAGCAGTTCTTC. It is translated as CATREGDSYNEQFF. The chain links TRBV24-1 to TRBJ2-1; D not certain. V was clipped by 7 bases and J by 0 bases, with 9 bases between them. Germline CDR1 and CDR2: KGHDR and SFDVKD. CDR3 length: 14 residues.

The chain's CDR3 is CASSLGSGNEYEQYF. In nucleotides, the CDR3 is TGTGCCAGCAGCTTGGGGAGCGGAAACGAATACGAGCAGTACTTC. The chain couples TRBV7-2 to TRBJ2-7, with a tentative D call TRBD2 (5 bases). Trimming took 3 bases from V and 4 from J, leaving 16 bases between them. Per the germline V gene, CDR1 is SGHTA and CDR2 is FQGNSA. The CDR3 extends over 15 amino acids.

The rearrangement uses TRBV11-2 and TRBJ2-6, with unresolved D. Germline CDR1 reads SGHAT; CDR2 reads FQNNGV. V lost 2 bases and J lost 0, with 5 bases in between. The length of the CDR3 is 15 residues. The CDR3 loop reads CASSLSHSGANVLTF. CDR3 in DNA: TGTGCCAGCAGCTTATCCCACTCTGGGGCCAACGTCCTGACTTTC.

The rearrangement links TRBV5-4 to TRBJ2-7; maybe TRBD1 (6 bases). The CDR3 consists of 15 residues. Trimming pared 4 bases from V and 3 bases from J, leaving 17 bases between. The germline V gene encodes CDR1 SGHNT and CDR2 YYREEE (reference sequence). The CDR3 coding sequence is TGTGCCAGCAGCGGACGGGACAACAACCTCTACGAGCAGTACTTC. This encodes CASSGRDNNLYEQYF.

The chain is built from TRBV7-8 and TRBJ2-5, with 9 bases aligning to TRBD1. This CDR3 is 14 amino acids long. With V trimmed by 1 base and J by 6 bases, 3 bases remained unmatched. Germline CDR1 reads SGHVS; CDR2 reads FQNEAQ. The CDR3 region has the DNA TGTGCCAGCAGCTTAGGGACAGGGGCGCAGACCCAGTACTTC. Translated, it gives CASSLGTGAQTQYF.

The chain combines TRBV5-1 with TRBJ2-7; 11 nucleotides line up with TRBD1. After removal of 0 bases from V and 2 bases from J, the junction contained 1 base not matched to a gene. Germline assignment: CDR1 SGHRS and CDR2 YFSETQ. CDR3 length: 15 amino acids. The CDR3 bases are TGCGCCAGCAGCTTGGGGACAGGGGGCACCTACGAGCAGTACTTC. Translating it yields CASSLGTGGTYEQYF.

The rearrangement links TRBV28 to TRBJ1-5; a possible D gene is TRBD1 (5 bases). Germline V gives CDR1 MDHEN, CDR2 SYDVKM. V dropped 6 bases and J dropped 3 bases, with 9 bases sitting between them. The CDR3 spans 13 residues. CDR3 in DNA: TGTGCCAGCAGACTGACAGTCAATCAGCCCCAGCATTTT. Protein sequence: CASRLTVNQPQHF.

CDR3 sequence (DNA): TGTGCCAGCGCCAAAACCGCAGGGAACAACCCTACGCAGTATTTT. It is translated as CASAKTAGNNPTQYF. The chain links TRBV6-5 to TRBJ2-3; possibly TRBD1 for D (5 bases). V was pared by 8 bases and J by 8 bases, with 23 bases between. Germline V gene data show CDR1 as MNHEY and CDR2 as SVGAGI. The CDR3 consists of 15 residues.

This chain links TRBV19 with TRBJ2-3; a possible D gene is TRBD2 (6 bases). Looked up from germline, CDR1 is LNHDA and CDR2 is SQIVND (reference sequence). This CDR3 region has 15 residues. The V end lost 3 bases, the J end lost 0 bases, and 10 bases lay between the germline ends. The CDR3 DNA reads TGTGCCAGTAGTATTCAGGCGGGAAGCACAGATACGCAGTATTTT. It encodes CASSIQAGSTDTQYF.

The chain joins TRBV7-2 to TRBJ2-1; 8 nucleotides align to TRBD2. The germline V gene has CDR1 SGHTA and CDR2 FQGNSA. This CDR3 contains 17 residues. V was pared by 1 base and J by 5 bases, with 10 bases of the junction left unmatched. The CDR3 DNA reads TGTGCCAGCAGCTTAGTCGCGGGGGGTGGGTCAAACAATGAGCAGTTCTTC. Translation gives CASSLVAGGGSNNEQFF.

This sequence joins TRBV16 and TRBJ2-7, with 7 bases matching TRBD2. J lost 3 bases, V lost 4 bases, and 0 bases had no gene match. CDR1 is KGHSY and CDR2 is FQNENV in the germline V gene. The length of the CDR3 is 12 residues. The CDR3 DNA is TGTGCCAGCAGCCCTAGCGGCTACGAGCAGTACTTC. Translation: CASSPSGYEQYF.

The gene calls are TRBV5-5 and TRBJ2-5; TRBD1 aligns across 8 bases. V shed 0 bases and J 5 bases; nucleotides not matched to a gene: 9. This CDR3 spans 16 amino acids. Germline CDR1 SGHKS, CDR2 YYEKEE (reference sequence). The CDR3 spells CASSLEWTGSWETQYF. As DNA, the CDR3 is TGTGCCAGCAGCTTGGAATGGACAGGGAGTTGGGAGACCCAGTACTTC.

This clone was seen once. J is TRBJ2-4 and V is TRBV6-2 or TRBV6-3; possible D gene TRBD1, 6 bases. This CDR3 has 14 residues. CDR1 is MNHEY and CDR2 is SVGEGT in the germline V gene. Trimming removed 4 bases at V and 2 bases at J, with 9 bases between. The DNA for the CDR3 is TGTGCCAGCAGTTCACAGGGTCCCAAAAACATTCAGTACTTC. The encoded protein is CASSSQGPKNIQYF.

The table lists this clone with a count of one. The chain is built from TRBV5-1 and TRBJ2-7, with TRBD1 matching 8 bases. The CDR3 loop spans 14 amino acids. The germline CDR1 and CDR2 sequences are SGHRS and YFSETQ. Unmatched junction bases numbered 6, after V lost 4 bases and J lost 3 bases. CDR3 loop: CASSPGQDDYEQYF. CDR3 DNA sequence: TGCGCCAGCAGCCCGGGACAGGATGACTACGAGCAGTACTTC.

This clone was seen a few times. Because the CDR3 is missing its conserved closing phenylalanine or tryptophan, this is likely a read error. Because the CDR3's place on the DNA is in doubt, the DNA is left out and the CDR3 is given as listed by TCRdb. V and J are TRBV6-5 and TRBJ2-7; the table's D call of TRBD2 was not tested on the DNA. The CDR3 region is 14 residues in length, termini included. Germline CDR1 MNHEY, CDR2 SVGAGI. CDR3 sequence reads: CASRDPGLAGGAHL.

This sequence joins TRBV28 and TRBJ1-5; unclear D gene. V lost 9 bases and J 3 bases, leaving 18 bases between the germline ends. Germline V CDR1 and CDR2: MDHEN, SYDVKM. The CDR3 runs 15 residues. Written as DNA, the CDR3 is TGTGCCAGTAGACGGACGGGAGCGGCCAATCAGCCCCAGCATTTT. It specifies CASRRTGAANQPQHF.

V and J are TRBV4-1 and TRBJ2-3; the D is unclear. V dropped 0 bases and J dropped 2 bases, with 9 bases sitting between them. Germline-derived CDR1 and CDR2 are MGHRA and YSYEKL. The CDR3 contains 15 residues. The CDR3, as DNA: TGCGCCAGCAGCCAAGATTCTATTTTCACAGATACGCAGTATTTT. Translation: CASSQDSIFTDTQYF.